Listed below are T cell receptor beta chains from one sample, sequenced in a study of cytomegalovirus exposure and HLA in healthy donors. Only in-frame clones appear in the TCRdb table, and some are missing; sequencing was by immunoSEQ multiplex PCR. Here the sample spans 170,000 or so clones, approximately 84% being singletons. The sample was PBMCs. The receptors stem from a girl aged 10-17 years in good health and CMV-seropositive. Each CDR3 is given without its conserved first and last residue. Size is stated for part of the rows, as once, few or many counts, or as a class when the clone is expanded.

>.|TRBV10-3|TRBJ1-2
AISETDRGYGYT
>.|TRBV19|TRBJ1-2
ASSLPGTGDYGYT
>.|TRBV4-1|TRBJ2-3
ASSLRDSPDTQY
>.|TRBV7-9|TRBJ2-3
ASSAPLAGAPHTQY
>.|TRBV5-4|TRBJ1-2
ASSLQGRAYGYT
>.|TRBV28|TRBJ2-1
ASSLLSSEQF
>.|TRBV5-1|TRBJ2-1
ASSLYRGSTYNEQF
>.|TRBV15|TRBJ1-3
ATSSLQGKTGNTIY
>.|TRBV7-9|TRBJ2-7
ASVGGAANSYEQY
>few|TRBV29-1|TRBJ2-7
LPRKGGVSLYEQY
>.|TRBV6-5|TRBJ1-1
ASSLGRGAF
>.|TRBV5-1|TRBJ2-7
ASSLPGDSYEQY
>.|TRBV7-8|TRBJ2-7
ASSLLEAHVGYEQY
>.|TRBV7-2|TRBJ2-1
ASSLALDWEQF
>.|TRBV27|TRBJ1-1
ASSLAGTGTEAF
>.|TRBV7-2|TRBJ1-5
ASSLVDTRNQPQH
>.|TRBV28|TRBJ1-4
ASSWTGANEKLF
>.|TRBV7-9|TRBJ2-3
ASSLRGGTDTQY
>once|TRBV9|TRBJ1-2
ASSTEGLDYGYT
>once|TRBV6-1|TRBJ1-4
ASSDSTNEKLF